This is a list of T cell receptor beta chains from one sample in a study of cytomegalovirus exposure and HLA in healthy donors. Profiling relied on immunoSEQ multiplex PCR, and the TCRdb table lists in-frame clones only, not all of them. The sample holds approximately 82,000 clones, around 78% seen once. Material for sequencing was PBMCs. The receptors stem from a man aged 40-50 years in good health and CMV-seronegative. The CDR3 runs from the conserved cysteine through the conserved F or W. D genes are given only for firm matches. Not every row has a clone size; where given, it reads once, few, many or a size class.

D gene: TRBD1; clone size: NA; J gene: TRBJ1-3; V gene: TRBV2; CDR3 protein: CASKTKTGSGGNTIYF; CDR3 DNA: TGTGCCAGCAAAACGAAGACAGGGTCTGGAGGAAACACCATATATTTT
D gene: NA; clone size: NA; J gene: TRBJ1-3; V gene: TRBV7-9; CDR3 protein: CSSSLTLPSSGNTIYF; CDR3 DNA: TGTTCCAGCAGCCTGACTCTCCCGAGCTCTGGAAACACCATATATTTT
D gene: TRBD2; clone size: NA; J gene: TRBJ2-7; V gene: TRBV6-1; CDR3 protein: CASSVTSGSSYEQYF; CDR3 DNA: TGTGCCAGCAGTGTGACTAGCGGGAGTTCCTACGAGCAGTACTTC
D gene: TRBD2; clone size: NA; J gene: TRBJ2-7; V gene: TRBV19; CDR3 protein: CASTSTSGLPSYEQYF; CDR3 DNA: TGTGCCAGTACTTCGACTAGCGGGCTTCCCTCCTACGAGCAGTACTTC
D gene: TRBD1; clone size: NA; J gene: TRBJ1-1; V gene: TRBV18; CDR3 protein: CASSPSQGANTEAFF; CDR3 DNA: TGTGCCAGCTCACCATCTCAGGGGGCCAACACTGAAGCTTTCTTT
D gene: TRBD1; clone size: few; J gene: TRBJ1-5; V gene: TRBV28; CDR3 protein: CASSLATGGSNQPQHF; CDR3 DNA: TGTGCCAGCAGTTTAGCAACAGGGGGCAGCAATCAGCCCCAGCATTTT
D gene: NA; clone size: NA; J gene: TRBJ2-3; V gene: TRBV19; CDR3 protein: CASSRGTSSDTQYF; CDR3 DNA: TGTGCCAGTAGTAGGGGTACTAGTTCGGATACGCAGTATTTT
D gene: NA; clone size: few; J gene: TRBJ2-3; V gene: TRBV7-3; CDR3 protein: CASSRSYADTQYF; CDR3 DNA: TGTGCCAGCAGCCGGAGCTATGCCGATACGCAGTATTTT
D gene: TRBD2; clone size: NA; J gene: TRBJ2-7; V gene: TRBV6-4; CDR3 protein: CASILLAVYEQYF; CDR3 DNA: TGTGCCAGCATCTTACTAGCGGTCTACGAGCAGTACTTC
D gene: TRBD2; clone size: NA; J gene: TRBJ2-7; V gene: TRBV5-6; CDR3 protein: CASSLTGTSGRHTYEQYF; CDR3 DNA: TGTGCCAGCAGCTTGACAGGGACTAGCGGGAGGCATACCTACGAGCAGTACTTC
D gene: TRBD1; clone size: NA; J gene: TRBJ1-1; V gene: TRBV5-1; CDR3 protein: CASSSPTGVLAEAFF; CDR3 DNA: TGCGCCAGCAGCTCCCCCACAGGGGTTTTAGCTGAAGCTTTCTTT
D gene: TRBD1; clone size: NA; J gene: TRBJ1-2; V gene: TRBV28; CDR3 protein: CASSLYFGTGYYGYTF; CDR3 DNA: TGTGCCAGCAGTTTATATTTCGGGACAGGGTACTATGGCTACACCTTC
D gene: NA; clone size: NA; J gene: TRBJ1-1; V gene: TRBV28; CDR3 protein: CASSKQGRTEAFF; CDR3 DNA: TGTGCCAGCTCTAAACAGGGCCGCACTGAAGCTTTCTTT
D gene: NA; clone size: few; J gene: TRBJ2-5; V gene: TRBV11-2; CDR3 protein: CASSLVGGGETQYF; CDR3 DNA: TGTGCCAGCAGCTTAGTGGGAGGGGGGGAGACCCAGTACTTC
D gene: NA; clone size: NA; J gene: TRBJ2-2; V gene: TRBV11-1; CDR3 protein: CASRSRFYGTGELFF; CDR3 DNA: TGTGCCAGCAGGTCTAGGTTTTATGGCACCGGGGAGCTGTTTTTT
D gene: NA; clone size: NA; J gene: TRBJ2-5; V gene: TRBV10-1; CDR3 protein: CASSREIEETQYF; CDR3 DNA: TGCGCCAGCAGTCGGGAGATTGAAGAGACCCAGTACTTC
D gene: NA; clone size: once; J gene: TRBJ1-3; V gene: TRBV4-1; CDR3 protein: CASSQDRGQHGNTIYF; CDR3 DNA: TGCGCCAGCAGCCAGGATAGGGGACAACATGGAAACACCATATATTTT
D gene: NA; clone size: NA; J gene: TRBJ1-2; V gene: TRBV5-6; CDR3 protein: CASSPPQSLAGYTF; CDR3 DNA: TGTGCCAGCAGCCCCCCACAGAGCCTAGCGGGCTACACCTTC
D gene: TRBD1; clone size: NA; J gene: TRBJ1-5; V gene: TRBV18; CDR3 protein: CASSPKLGTAAGGQPQHF; CDR3 DNA: TGTGCCAGCTCACCTAAACTAGGGACAGCTGCCGGGGGTCAGCCCCAGCATTTT
D gene: NA; clone size: few; J gene: TRBJ2-3; V gene: TRBV6-1; CDR3 protein: CASSGQSRLDTQYF; CDR3 DNA: TGTGCCAGCAGTGGCCAATCGAGGCTTGATACGCAGTATTTT
D gene: NA; clone size: few; J gene: TRBJ2-1; V gene: TRBV7-3; CDR3 protein: CASSSRTYNEQFF; CDR3 DNA: TGTGCCAGCAGCTCGCGGACCTACAATGAGCAGTTCTTC
D gene: TRBD1; clone size: NA; J gene: TRBJ2-3; V gene: TRBV10-3; CDR3 protein: CAISLSGTGELGTDTQYF; CDR3 DNA: TGTGCCATCAGCCTTTCCGGGACAGGGGAGTTGGGCACAGATACGCAGTATTTT
D gene: NA; clone size: NA; J gene: TRBJ2-2; V gene: TRBV19; CDR3 protein: CASSIVGDTPTGELFF; CDR3 DNA: TGTGCCAGTAGTATAGTTGGGGACACCCCCACCGGGGAGCTGTTTTTT
D gene: NA; clone size: NA; J gene: TRBJ2-3; V gene: TRBV11-2; CDR3 protein: CASSLDSLGDTQYF; CDR3 DNA: TGTGCCAGCAGCTTAGATTCCTTGGGCGATACGCAGTATTTT
D gene: TRBD1; clone size: NA; J gene: TRBJ2-6; V gene: TRBV5-1; CDR3 protein: CASSLQGGVVGTGANGLTF; CDR3 DNA: TGCGCCAGCAGCTTACAGGGGGGAGTCGTCGGGACTGGGGCCAACGGCCTGACTTTC
D gene: TRBD1; clone size: NA; J gene: TRBJ2-3; V gene: TRBV30; CDR3 protein: CAWSVGQGVVGDTQYF; CDR3 DNA: TGTGCCTGGAGTGTAGGGCAGGGGGTGGTAGGAGATACGCAGTATTTT
D gene: NA; clone size: NA; J gene: TRBJ2-3; V gene: TRBV29-1; CDR3 protein: CSVGQGMSTDTQYF; CDR3 DNA: TGCAGCGTGGGGCAGGGGATGTCGACAGATACGCAGTATTTT
D gene: NA; clone size: once; J gene: TRBJ2-4; V gene: TRBV2; CDR3 protein: CASRLENIQYF; CDR3 DNA: TGTGCCAGCAGACTAGAAAACATTCAGTACTTC
D gene: TRBD1; clone size: NA; J gene: TRBJ2-5; V gene: TRBV4-2; CDR3 protein: CASSQETGATQETQYF; CDR3 DNA: TGTGCCAGCAGCCAAGAGACAGGGGCAACCCAAGAGACCCAGTACTTC
D gene: NA; clone size: once; J gene: TRBJ1-5; V gene: TRBV30; CDR3 protein: CAWSYRESTPQHF; CDR3 DNA: TGTGCCTGGAGTTACAGGGAATCGACGCCCCAGCATTTT
D gene: TRBD2; clone size: few; J gene: TRBJ2-1; V gene: TRBV7-8; CDR3 protein: CASSLGAGEGYNEQFF; CDR3 DNA: TGTGCCAGCAGCTTAGGGGCGGGAGAGGGCTACAATGAGCAGTTCTTC
D gene: TRBD2; clone size: NA; J gene: TRBJ2-5; V gene: TRBV11-2; CDR3 protein: CASSPRLGGSEETQYF; CDR3 DNA: TGTGCCAGCAGTCCTCGGTTGGGAGGGTCGGAAGAGACCCAGTACTTC
D gene: TRBD2; clone size: NA; J gene: TRBJ2-5; V gene: TRBV2; CDR3 protein: CASSETSAEGTQYF; CDR3 DNA: TGTGCCAGCAGTGAAACTAGCGCAGAAGGGACCCAGTACTTC
D gene: TRBD2; clone size: NA; J gene: TRBJ2-2; V gene: TRBV4-2; CDR3 protein: CASSPLGLADNTGELFF; CDR3 DNA: TGTGCCAGCAGCCCCTTGGGACTAGCGGATAACACCGGGGAGCTGTTTTTT
D gene: NA; clone size: NA; J gene: TRBJ2-1; V gene: TRBV7-3; CDR3 protein: CASREPGLQQGEQFF; CDR3 DNA: TGTGCCAGCAGGGAACCGGGACTCCAGCAAGGCGAGCAGTTCTTC
D gene: NA; clone size: NA; J gene: TRBJ2-1; V gene: TRBV6-5; CDR3 protein: CASSLNSLEQFF; CDR3 DNA: TGTGCCAGCAGTTTAAACTCCCTTGAGCAGTTCTTC
D gene: NA; clone size: NA; J gene: TRBJ2-7; V gene: TRBV5-6; CDR3 protein: CASRLSGRDYEQYF; CDR3 DNA: TGTGCCAGCAGGCTAAGCGGTAGGGACTACGAGCAGTACTTC
D gene: TRBD2; clone size: NA; J gene: TRBJ2-3; V gene: TRBV5-4; CDR3 protein: CASSFTLSGDDTDTQYF; CDR3 DNA: TGTGCCAGCAGCTTTACCCTGAGCGGGGACGACACAGATACGCAGTATTTT
D gene: TRBD2; clone size: NA; J gene: TRBJ2-7; V gene: TRBV18; CDR3 protein: CASSGLAVDYEQYF; CDR3 DNA: TGTGCCAGCTCAGGACTAGCGGTCGACTACGAGCAGTACTTC
D gene: TRBD1; clone size: NA; J gene: TRBJ2-2; V gene: TRBV6-5; CDR3 protein: CASRDRFRGTGELFF; CDR3 DNA: TGTGCCAGCAGGGACAGGTTTAGGGGCACCGGGGAGCTGTTTTTT
D gene: TRBD2; clone size: NA; J gene: TRBJ2-1; V gene: TRBV5-1; CDR3 protein: CASSSLPGLVYNEQFF; CDR3 DNA: TGCGCCAGCAGCTCACTGCCGGGACTAGTTTACAATGAGCAGTTCTTC
D gene: NA; clone size: NA; J gene: TRBJ1-1; V gene: TRBV7-9; CDR3 protein: CASSFILNTEAFF; CDR3 DNA: TGTGCCAGCAGCTTTATCCTGAACACTGAAGCTTTCTTT
D gene: TRBD2; clone size: NA; J gene: TRBJ2-1; V gene: TRBV9; CDR3 protein: CASSAGGGLADNEQFF; CDR3 DNA: TGTGCCAGCAGCGCGGGTGGGGGACTAGCGGACAATGAGCAGTTCTTC
D gene: TRBD1; clone size: NA; J gene: TRBJ2-3; V gene: TRBV25-1; CDR3 protein: CASSSEQGVSDTQYF; CDR3 DNA: TGTGCCAGCAGTTCGGAACAGGGGGTTTCAGATACGCAGTATTTT
D gene: TRBD1; clone size: once; J gene: TRBJ2-1; V gene: TRBV27; CDR3 protein: CASRTDRGLLTNNEQFF; CDR3 DNA: TGTGCCAGCAGAACGGACAGGGGGCTGCTTACGAACAATGAGCAGTTCTTC
D gene: TRBD2; clone size: NA; J gene: TRBJ2-3; V gene: TRBV9; CDR3 protein: CASTPGGRVSDTQYF; CDR3 DNA: TGTGCCAGCACCCCGGGAGGGAGGGTATCAGATACGCAGTATTTT
D gene: NA; clone size: NA; J gene: TRBJ2-7; V gene: TRBV2; CDR3 protein: CASSGGGSSYEQYF; CDR3 DNA: TGTGCCAGCAGTGGTGGGGGGAGCTCCTACGAGCAGTACTTC
D gene: NA; clone size: NA; J gene: TRBJ2-3; V gene: TRBV5-6; CDR3 protein: CASSLMQGPDTQYF; CDR3 DNA: TGTGCCAGCAGCTTGATGCAGGGTCCAGATACGCAGTATTTT
D gene: TRBD1; clone size: NA; J gene: TRBJ2-7; V gene: TRBV28; CDR3 protein: CASRSGTGVWEQYF; CDR3 DNA: TGTGCCAGCAGGTCGGGGACAGGGGTTTGGGAGCAGTACTTC
D gene: NA; clone size: NA; J gene: TRBJ2-1; V gene: TRBV28; CDR3 protein: CASSFLKASISYNEQFF; CDR3 DNA: TGTGCCAGCAGTTTCCTCAAAGCTAGCATCTCCTACAATGAGCAGTTCTTC
D gene: NA; clone size: once; J gene: TRBJ1-3; V gene: TRBV6-1; CDR3 protein: CASNSDGNTIYF; CDR3 DNA: TGTGCCAGCAATAGTGATGGAAACACCATATATTTT
D gene: TRBD1; clone size: NA; J gene: TRBJ1-2; V gene: TRBV29-1; CDR3 protein: CSVEDRGNYGYTF; CDR3 DNA: TGCAGCGTGGAGGACAGGGGGAACTATGGCTACACCTTC